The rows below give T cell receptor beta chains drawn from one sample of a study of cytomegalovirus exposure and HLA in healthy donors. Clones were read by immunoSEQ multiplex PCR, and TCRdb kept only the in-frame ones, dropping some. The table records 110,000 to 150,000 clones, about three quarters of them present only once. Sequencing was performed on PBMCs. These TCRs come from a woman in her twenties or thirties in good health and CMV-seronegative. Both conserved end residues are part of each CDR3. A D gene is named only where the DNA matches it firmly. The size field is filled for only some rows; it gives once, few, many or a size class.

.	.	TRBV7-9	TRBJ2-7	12	CSSSLGGGEQYF	TGTTCCAGCAGCTTAGGGGGAGGAGAGCAGTACTTC
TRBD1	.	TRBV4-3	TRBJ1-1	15	CASSQTDRGLTEAFF	TGCGCCAGCAGCCAAACGGACAGGGGGTTAACTGAAGCTTTCTTT
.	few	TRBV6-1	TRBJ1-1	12	CASSELGGEAFF	TGTGCCAGCAGTGAACTTGGGGGCGAAGCTTTCTTT
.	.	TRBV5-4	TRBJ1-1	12	CASSFLNTEAFF	TGTGCCAGCAGCTTCTTGAACACTGAAGCTTTCTTT
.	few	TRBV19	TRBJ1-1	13	CASSTQGATEAFF	TGTGCCAGTAGTACCCAAGGGGCCACTGAAGCTTTCTTT
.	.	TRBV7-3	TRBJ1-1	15	CASSLASTGNTEAFF	TGTGCCAGCAGCTTAGCGTCCACCGGGAACACTGAAGCTTTCTTT
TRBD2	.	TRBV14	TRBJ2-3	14	CASSPGLAGDTQYF	TGTGCCAGCAGTCCCGGACTAGCCGGAGATACGCAGTATTTT
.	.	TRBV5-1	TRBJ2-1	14	CASSLVQGTDEQFF	TGCGCCAGCAGCTTGGTGCAGGGTACGGATGAGCAGTTCTTC
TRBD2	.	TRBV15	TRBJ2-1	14	CATSGPRGGDEQFF	TGTGCCACCAGCGGCCCCCGTGGGGGGGATGAGCAGTTCTTC
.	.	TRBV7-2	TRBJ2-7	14	CASSFGGRGYEQYF	TGTGCCAGCAGCTTTGGCGGGCGGGGCTACGAGCAGTACTTC
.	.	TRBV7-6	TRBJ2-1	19	CASSLVGGGFPSTYNEQFF	TGTGCCAGCAGCTTAGTAGGGGGGGGATTCCCTTCCACCTACAATGAGCAGTTCTTC
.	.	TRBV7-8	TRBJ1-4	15	CASSLGSGVNEKLFF	TGTGCCAGCAGCTTAGGGTCGGGAGTTAATGAAAAACTGTTTTTT
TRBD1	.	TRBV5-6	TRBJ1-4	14	CASTLGGPNEKLFF	TGTGCCAGCACCTTAGGGGGCCCTAATGAAAAACTGTTTTTT
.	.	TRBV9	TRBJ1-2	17	CASSVGGGSNYRDGYTF	TGTGCCAGCAGCGTAGGCGGGGGGTCTAACTATCGCGATGGCTACACCTTC
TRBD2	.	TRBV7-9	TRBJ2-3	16	CASSSIRTSGGDTQYF	TGTGCCAGCAGCTCAATTAGGACTAGCGGGGGAGATACGCAGTATTTT
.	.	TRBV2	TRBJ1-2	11	CANWGRSSYTF	TGTGCCAACTGGGGCAGATCGAGCTACACCTTC
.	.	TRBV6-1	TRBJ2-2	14	CASSVQTNTGELFF	TGTGCCAGCAGTGTTCAGACGAACACCGGGGAGCTGTTTTTT
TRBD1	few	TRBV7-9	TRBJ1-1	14	CASSTGVGNTEAFF	TGTGCCAGCAGCACAGGGGTAGGGAACACTGAAGCTTTCTTT
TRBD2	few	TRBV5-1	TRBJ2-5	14	CASSVAGYQETQYF	TGCGCCAGCAGCGTAGCGGGGTACCAAGAGACCCAGTACTTC
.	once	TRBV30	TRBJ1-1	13	CAWSPTENTEAFF	TGTGCCTGGAGTCCTACAGAGAACACTGAAGCTTTCTTT
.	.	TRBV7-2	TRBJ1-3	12	CASSLWRNTIYF	TGTGCCAGCAGCTTATGGCGAAACACCATATATTTT
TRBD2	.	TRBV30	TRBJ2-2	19	CAWSVRVGEGKSNTGELFF	TGTGCCTGGAGTGTAAGGGTCGGGGAGGGAAAGAGTAACACCGGGGAGCTGTTTTTT
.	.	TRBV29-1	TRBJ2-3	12	CSVDVGGDTQYF	TGCAGCGTTGACGTTGGGGGGGATACGCAGTATTTT
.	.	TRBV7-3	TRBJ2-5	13	CASSSGVGETQYF	TGTGCCAGCAGCTCAGGGGTTGGAGAGACCCAGTACTTC
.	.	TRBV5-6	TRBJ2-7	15	CASSLRTPFSYEQYF	TGTGCCAGCAGCTTGAGGACACCATTCTCCTACGAGCAGTACTTC
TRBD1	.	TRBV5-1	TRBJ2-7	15	CASSLLGTGSYEQYF	TGCGCCAGCAGCTTGCTCGGGACAGGTTCCTACGAGCAGTACTTC
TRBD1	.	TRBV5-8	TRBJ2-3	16	CASTAGTDPSTDTQYF	TGTGCCAGCACCGCCGGGACAGACCCTAGCACAGATACGCAGTATTTT
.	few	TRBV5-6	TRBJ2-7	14	CASSIGPGFYEQYF	TGTGCCAGCAGTATAGGACCAGGGTTTTACGAGCAGTACTTC
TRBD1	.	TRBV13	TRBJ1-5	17	CASSLGTDRGHNQPQHF	TGTGCCAGCAGCTTAGGCACGGACAGGGGGCACAATCAGCCCCAGCATTTT
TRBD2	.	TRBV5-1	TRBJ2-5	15	CASRSGLAGEETQYF	TGCGCCAGCAGGAGCGGACTAGCGGGAGAAGAGACCCAGTACTTC
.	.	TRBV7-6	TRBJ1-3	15	CASSLVPGSGNTIYF	TGTGCCAGCAGCTTAGTTCCAGGCTCTGGAAACACCATATATTTT
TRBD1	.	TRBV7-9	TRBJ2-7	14	CASSLETGGDEQYF	TGTGCCAGCAGCTTAGAGACAGGGGGCGACGAGCAGTACTTC
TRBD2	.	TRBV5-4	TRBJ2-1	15	CASAGLAGPGGEQFF	TGTGCCAGCGCCGGACTAGCGGGACCTGGGGGTGAGCAGTTCTTC
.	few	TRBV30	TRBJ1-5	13	CAWSVKGDQPQHF	TGTGCCTGGAGTGTGAAGGGGGATCAGCCCCAGCATTTT
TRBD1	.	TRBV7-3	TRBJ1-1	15	CASSPGTGFNTEAFF	TGTGCCAGCAGCCCCGGGACAGGGTTTAACACTGAAGCTTTCTTT